Sequencing of this T cell receptor beta chain was carried out in a study of T cells in Graves' hyperthyroidism and ophthalmopathy. Researchers took RNA transcripts and amplified the TCR beta CDR3 regions from them. The primer set for the first-round RT-PCR of the TCR CDR3 was HTBI. TCRdb passed the multiplex PCR reads through MiXCR, listing each CDR3 protein once. This sample carries about 540,000 distinct CDR3 sequences, 46% of them seen once, and the ten largest clones take approximately 7.5%. General study points: The model's output predicted ophthalmopathy at a median of roughly 6.9 months prior to onset. In blood, most of the thyroid clonotypes expanded above 0.001 were also present.

Hyperthyroidism of Graves' type that showed no ophthalmopathy progression within 18 months was stable. This clonotype appeared a single time. Its target is not known. This CDR3 region has 13 residues. Between the trimmed V and J ends, which lost 2 bases and 8 bases, there was a span of 13 bases. Germline loops: CDR1 SGDLS, CDR2 YYNGEE. The sequencing sample was made of peripheral blood or thyroid tissue (not recorded which). V usage is TRBV9 and J usage is TRBJ1-2; no firm D call. The source is a woman under 30 with Graves' hyperthyroidism. CDR3 DNA: TGTGCCAGCAGCGTTGAGGGCCCCGAGGGCTACACCTTC. Translating it yields CASSVEGPEGYTF. Complete variable domain (other parts from reference TRBV9 and TRBJ1-2): DSGVTQTPKHLITATGQRVTLRCSPRSGDLSVYWYQQSLDQGLQFLIQYYNGEERAKGNILERFSAQQFPDLHSELNLSSLELGDSALYFCASSVEGPEGYTFGSGTRLTVV.